The 14 T cell receptor beta chains in this list originate from one sample, sequenced in a study of T cell repertoires in cytomegalovirus infection. TCRdb re-analysed the reads in MiXCR, keeping a single row per CDR3 protein. The sample carries around 250,000 distinct CDR3 sequences, 17% recorded once. The sequenced material came from CD8+ T cells from PBMCs. The receptors derive from a human donor in good health (CMV status not recorded). Some clones in this sample may be carry-over from other donors' samples.

This clonotype showed up just a few times. The chain links TRBV7-9 to TRBJ1-1; a possible D gene is TRBD1 (5 bases). CDR1 and CDR2 (germline): SEHNR, FQNEAQ (reference sequence). This CDR3 is 11 amino acids long. The V and J ends lost 3 bases and 10 bases respectively, with 9 bases between them. The CDR3 protein is CASSFPGGAFF. Written as DNA, the CDR3 is TGTGCCAGCAGCTTCCCCGGGGGAGCTTTCTTT.

At least ten counts were recorded for this clonotype. The genes are TRBV7-9 and TRBJ2-7; TRBD1 aligns across 9 bases. This CDR3 is 15 amino acids long. V was pared by 5 bases and J by 5 bases, with 10 bases of the junction left unmatched. Germline CDR1 SEHNR, CDR2 FQNEAQ (reference sequence). The CDR3 DNA reads TGTGCCAGCAGCATACCGGGACAGGGACCGGACGAGCAGTACTTC. Its protein is CASSIPGQGPDEQYF.

This chain joins TRBV29-1 and TRBJ2-1; 7 positions match TRBD1. This CDR3 comprises 17 residues. Germline V lookup: CDR1 SQVTM, CDR2 ANQGSEA. The junction had 17 bases not matched to a gene; V was cut back by 6 bases and J by 3 bases. The CDR3 DNA reads as TGCAGCGTCGAGAGGCGACAGGGTACAGCCTTCTACAATGAGCAGTTCTTC. Its protein product is CSVERRQGTAFYNEQFF.

This clonotype occurred a few times. CDR3: CASSTRTDSYEQYF. The CDR3 DNA is TGCGCCAGCAGCACCCGGACAGACTCCTACGAGCAGTACTTC. The chain carries TRBV5-1 and TRBJ2-7, with D tentatively TRBD1 (6 bases). The CDR3 has 14 amino acids. The germline V gene has CDR1 SGHRS and CDR2 YFSETQ. The ends were cut back, 4 bases at V and 0 bases at J, with 11 bases in the middle.

There are many counts of this clonotype. The genes are TRBV6-1 and TRBJ1-6, with D hard to call. Germline CDR1 reads MNHNS; CDR2 reads SASEGT. V was shortened by 3 bases and J by 0 bases, with 9 bases between the two germline ends. The CDR3 has 16 residues. DNA for the CDR3: TGTGCCAGCAGTGAGGAACGTCCCTCCTATAATTCACCCCTCCACTTT. Translation gives CASSEERPSYNSPLHF.

With regard to this clonotype: This sequence may be a read error, since a much larger clone differs from it by one base. This rearrangement joins TRBV7-2 to TRBJ2-5; the D is unclear. The CDR3 contains 14 residues. The germline V gene has CDR1 SGHTA and CDR2 FQGNSA. CDR3 nucleotide sequence: TGTGCCAGCAGCTTAGCCAGGTCCCAAGAGACCAAGTACTTC. Its translation: CASSLARSQETKYF. The variable domain in full, completed from reference TRBV7-2 and TRBJ2-5, reads GAGVSQSPSNKVTEKGKDVELRCDPISGHTALYWYRQSLGQGLEFLIYFQGNSAPDKSGLPSDRFSAERTGGSVSTLTIQRTQQEDSAVYLCASSLARSQETKYFGPGTRLLVL.

The gene calls are TRBV12-3 or TRBV12-4 and TRBJ2-1; the match to TRBD2 covers 7 bases. CDR3 size: 16 residues. V dropped 4 bases and J dropped 2; count of bases not matched to a gene: 8. The CDR3 sequence: CASSSRLGGTYNEQFF. CDR3 nucleotides: TGTGCCAGCAGTTCCCGCCTCGGGGGGACCTACAATGAGCAGTTCTTC.

The V and J genes are TRBV19 and TRBJ1-5, with a weak D call TRBD1 (6 bases). The CDR3 runs 15 residues. Germline V gene lookup returns CDR1 LNHDA and CDR2 SQIVND (reference sequence). With 3 bases removed from V and 9 bases from J, the gap between germline ends came to 18 bases. Here the CDR3 DNA reads TGTGCCAGTAGTATCCTGCAGGGGAAAGGGCCGCCCCAGCATTTT. Translation gives CASSILQGKGPPQHF.

This clonotype was detected only a few times. The chain links TRBV29-1 to TRBJ2-2, with D perhaps assigned TRBD1 or TRBD2 (6 bases each). Deletions cut 4 bases from V and 4 bases from J, with 10 bases between. CDR1 and CDR2 from the germline V gene are SQVTM and ANQGSEA. The CDR3 is 13 amino acids. In nucleotides, the CDR3 is TGCAGCGTTGTTAGGGGGGTCACCGGGGAGCTGTTTTTT. It translates to CSVVRGVTGELFF.

This clonotype was counted ten times or more. V usage is TRBV6-5 and J usage is TRBJ2-5; 7 nucleotides agree with TRBD1. V gave up 2 bases and J gave up 0 bases; unmatched junction bases: 6. The CDR3 runs 16 residues. The V gene's germline CDR1 is MNHEY and CDR2 SVGAGI. The CDR3 nucleotides read TGTGCCAGCAGTTACGAGGGGACAGACTACCAAGAGACCCAGTACTTC. Its translation: CASSYEGTDYQETQYF.

This clonotype was seen more than once but under ten times. V is TRBV4-1 and J is TRBJ2-7, with TRBD2 identical over 10 bases. Germline V gene data show CDR1 as MGHRA and CDR2 as YSYEKL. This CDR3 region has 16 residues. J lost 6 bases, V lost 1 base, and 9 bases had no gene match. CDR3 coding DNA: TGCGCCAGCAGCCAAGGGTCTAGCGGGGGCCACTTCGAGCAGTACTTC. Encoded protein: CASSQGSSGGHFEQYF.

This clonotype has at least ten counts. The chain combines TRBV6-2 or TRBV6-3 with TRBJ2-1; 7 nucleotides agree with TRBD2. Germline V gene data show CDR1 as MNHEY and CDR2 as SVGEGT. There are 15 residues in the CDR3. The V and J ends lost 6 bases and 2 bases, in that order; junction bases with no gene match: 7. The CDR3 bases are TGTGCCAGCAGCATGGGGGGGGGTCCCTACAATGAGCAGTTCTTC. It codes for CASSMGGGPYNEQFF.

Ten or more counts support this clonotype. The chain links TRBV28 to TRBJ2-2; TRBD1 or TRBD2 may be the D gene (5 bases each). Germline lookup yields CDR1 MDHEN and CDR2 SYDVKM. The CDR3 is 14 amino acids. V was pared by 3 bases and J by 4 bases, with 9 bases between. For the CDR3, the DNA is TGTGCCAGCAGTTTGGGGGTATTCACCGGGGAGCTGTTTTTT. This sequence encodes CASSLGVFTGELFF.

The chain has TRBV7-4 and TRBJ2-5; the D call may be TRBD1 or TRBD2 (6 bases each). Germline assignment: CDR1 SGHVT and CDR2 SQSDAQ. Trimming removed 3 bases at V and 1 base at J, with 9 bases between. The length of the CDR3 is 14 residues. Written as DNA, the CDR3 is TGTGCCAGCAGCTTTTGGGGGGCCCAAGAGACCCAGTACTTC. The encoded protein is CASSFWGAQETQYF.